This T cell receptor (beta chain) emerged from a study of CD8+ T cells in alopecia areata. Across the whole study: At a dose of 5 to 10 mg twice daily, oral tofacitinib was given to treated patients.

Germline V gives CDR1 SGHNT, CDR2 YYREEE (reference sequence). CDR3 size: 14 residues. Unmatched junction bases numbered 5, after V lost 3 bases and J lost 10 bases. Treatment described: oral pan-JAK inhibitor, 5-10 mg twice daily. This clone showed up just once. cDNA reverse transcribed from extracted RNA served as the sequencing template. This table comes from immunoSEQ multiplex PCR, and its TCRdb copy is limited to in-frame clones, with some not included. The sample holds some 110,000 clones, around 50% seen once. The material was CD8+ T cells sorted from blood, obtained at week 24, from a patient treated with tofacitinib. The chain employs TRBV5-4 and TRBJ2-1; 12 nucleotides line up with TRBD2. The source is a human donor with alopecia areata. The CDR3 coding sequence is TGTGCCAGCAGCTCGGGTGGACTAGCGGGGGAGCAGTTCTTC. It codes for CASSSGGLAGEQFF.